This is a list of T cell receptor beta chains from one sample in a study of beta chain features in type 1 diabetes. Profiled with immunoSEQ multiplex PCR; TCRdb holds only in-frame clones, not every one. Of around 250,000 clones listed, more than 11% are singletons. What was sequenced was naive CD4+ T cells from blood. These receptor sequences come from a man under 40 with type 1 diabetes. CDR3s include the opening cysteine and the closing phenylalanine or tryptophan. The D gene is left open where the match is weak. Some rows mark clone size as missing; the rest say once, few, many or name a class of expanded clone.

j_gene	d_gene	abundance	v_gene	CDR3nt	CDR3aa
TRBJ2-2	TRBD2	few	TRBV30	TGTTCTAGCGGGAGGGCCGATATAACCGGGGAGCTGTTTTTT	CSSGRADITGELFF
TRBJ2-1	TRBD2	-	TRBV9	TGTGCCAGCAGCCTAGCGGGAGGGCCGGCGCAGTTCTTC	CASSLAGGPAQFF
TRBJ2-3	TRBD1	-	TRBV5-1	TGCGCCAGCACCCTGGACAGGGGGCTTGGCACAGATACGCAGTATTTT	CASTLDRGLGTDTQYF
TRBJ2-7	TRBD2	few	TRBV2	TGTGCCAGCGATAGGAGCGGGACCTCCTACGAGCAGTACTTC	CASDRSGTSYEQYF
TRBJ2-5	TRBD1	few	TRBV5-1	TGCGCCAGCAGCTGGGGACAGGGTCTTCAAGAGACCCAGTACTTC	CASSWGQGLQETQYF
TRBJ1-1	-	-	TRBV5-1	TGCGCCAGCAGAGGGGTTATGAACACTGAAGCTTTCTTT	CASRGVMNTEAFF
TRBJ2-5	-	few	TRBV29-1	TGCAGCGTTGATCCCGGGAACCGGGAGACCCAGTACTTC	CSVDPGNRETQYF
TRBJ1-2	-	-	TRBV30	TGTGCCTGGAGTGTTACAGGGTCTAACTATGGCTACACCTTC	CAWSVTGSNYGYTF
TRBJ2-6	-	-	TRBV30	TGTGCCTGGAGTGAGGGACACCTCTCTGGGGCCAACGTCCTGACTTTC	CAWSEGHLSGANVLTF
TRBJ2-7	TRBD1	-	TRBV4-2	TGTGCCAGCAGCCAAAACCGGGACAGGGGTATTCACGAGCAGTACTTC	CASSQNRDRGIHEQYF
TRBJ2-1	TRBD1	-	TRBV5-1	TGCGCCAGCAGTTCCGGGACAGGGGGCAGTGAGCAGTTCTTC	CASSSGTGGSEQFF
TRBJ1-1	-	-	TRBV30	TGTGCCTGGAGTAGGACAGCTGAAGCTTTCTTT	CAWSRTAEAFF
TRBJ1-5	TRBD1	few	TRBV19	TGTGCCAGTAGCCCGCGCGACAGGGTCAATCAGCCCCAGCATTTT	CASSPRDRVNQPQHF